This TCR beta chain stems from a study of shared clonotypes between healthy human individuals. Study in general: Plates per donor: three CD4 naive, three CD4 memory, two CD8 naive, one CD8 memory.

The CDR3 extends over 12 amino acids. Germline V CDR1 and CDR2: MNHNS, SASEGT. V lost 4 bases and J 9 bases, leaving 10 bases between the germline ends. Recent vaccinations or acute infections were absent in the healthy HIV-negative adult donors. The protocol was immunoSEQ multiplex PCR, while the TCRdb copy is restricted to in-frame clones and leaves out a portion. Seen here are about 2.3 million clones, just over 90% observed once, and the top ten hold 0.35% to 0.45%. This sequence was found in a man younger than 35 in good health. Some clones in this sample may be carry-over from other donors' samples. The sample comprised naive CD4+ T cells from PBMCs. The sample's subset: CD45RA+ positively selected. V is TRBV6-1 and J is TRBJ1-5; D not resolved. The DNA of the CDR3 is TGTGCCAGCAGTGTTCTCCCGCCGCCCCAGCATTTT. Translation gives CASSVLPPPQHF.